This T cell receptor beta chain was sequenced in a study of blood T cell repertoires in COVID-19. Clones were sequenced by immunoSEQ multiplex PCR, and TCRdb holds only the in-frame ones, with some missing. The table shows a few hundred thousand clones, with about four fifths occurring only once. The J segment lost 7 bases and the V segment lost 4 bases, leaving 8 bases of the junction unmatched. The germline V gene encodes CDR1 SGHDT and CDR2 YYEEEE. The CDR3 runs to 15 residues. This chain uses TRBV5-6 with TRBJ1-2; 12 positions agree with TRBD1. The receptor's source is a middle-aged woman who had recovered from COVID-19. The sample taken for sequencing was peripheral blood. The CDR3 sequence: CASSRPGTGGGGYTF. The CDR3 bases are TGTGCCAGCAGCCGTCCCGGGACAGGGGGCGGTGGCTACACCTTC.